This T cell receptor (beta chain) was captured in a study of cytomegalovirus exposure and HLA in healthy donors. Whole-study context: Early on, a data release was issued that held tens of millions of unique TCRs from HLA-typed donors. Study-wide points: TCR beta chain V- and J-gene trimming was linked, in a later analysis, to a missense variant in DCLRE1C.

The PCR was carried out with 60 Vbeta primers and 13 Jbeta primers. Here immunoSEQ multiplex PCR was the method, and the copy in TCRdb shows in-frame clones only, minus some. The repertoire consists of roughly 150,000 clones, with approximately 82% occurring once and the leading ten covering around 11%. Concerning this clone itself: Its antigen is currently unknown.

V lost 3 bases, J lost 1 base, and 4 bases stayed unmatched. The germline V gene has CDR1 SGHRS and CDR2 YFSETQ. There are 16 residues in the CDR3. V is TRBV5-1 and J is TRBJ2-3; 11 nucleotides line up with TRBD1. This TCR derives from a man between 18 and 29 years old in good health and CMV-seropositive. The sequenced sample was PBMCs. The CDR3, as DNA: TGCGCCAGCAGCTACGGACAGGGGGCTGGCACAGATACGCAGTATTTT. It codes for CASSYGQGAGTDTQYF. The whole variable domain, filled in from reference TRBV5-1 and TRBJ2-3, reads KAGVTQTPRYLIKTRGQQVTLSCSPISGHRSVSWYQQTPGQGLQFLFEYFSETQRNKGNFPGRFSGRQFSNSRSEMNVSTLELGDSALYLCASSYGQGAGTDTQYFGPGTRLTVL.